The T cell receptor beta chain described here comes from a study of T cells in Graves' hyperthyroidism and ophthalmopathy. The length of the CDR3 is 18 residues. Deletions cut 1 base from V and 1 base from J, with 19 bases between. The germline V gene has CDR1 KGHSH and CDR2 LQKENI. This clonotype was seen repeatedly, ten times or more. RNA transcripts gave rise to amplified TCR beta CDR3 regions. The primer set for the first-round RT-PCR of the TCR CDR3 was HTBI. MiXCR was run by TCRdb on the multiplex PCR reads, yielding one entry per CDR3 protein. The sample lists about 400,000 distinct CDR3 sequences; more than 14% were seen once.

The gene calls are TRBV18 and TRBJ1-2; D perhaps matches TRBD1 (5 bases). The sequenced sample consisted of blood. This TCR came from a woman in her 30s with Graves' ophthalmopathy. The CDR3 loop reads CASSPLLWDGGRNYGYTF. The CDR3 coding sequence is TGTGCCAGCTCACCACTACTTTGGGACGGAGGTCGTAACTATGGCTACACCTTC.